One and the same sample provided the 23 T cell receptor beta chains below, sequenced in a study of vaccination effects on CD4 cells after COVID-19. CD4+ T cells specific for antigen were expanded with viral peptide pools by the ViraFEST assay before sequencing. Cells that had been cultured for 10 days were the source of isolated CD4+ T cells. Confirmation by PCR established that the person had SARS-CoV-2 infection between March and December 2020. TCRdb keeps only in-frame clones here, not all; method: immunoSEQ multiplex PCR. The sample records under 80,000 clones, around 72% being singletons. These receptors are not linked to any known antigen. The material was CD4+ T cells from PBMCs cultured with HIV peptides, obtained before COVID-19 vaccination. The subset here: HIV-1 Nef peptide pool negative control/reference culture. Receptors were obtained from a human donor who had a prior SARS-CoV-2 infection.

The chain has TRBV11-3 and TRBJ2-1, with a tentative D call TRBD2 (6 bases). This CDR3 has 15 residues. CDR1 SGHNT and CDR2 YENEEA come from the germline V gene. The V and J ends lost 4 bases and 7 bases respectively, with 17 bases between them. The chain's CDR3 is CASSSRGSDFNEQFF. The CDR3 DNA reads TGTGCCAGCAGCTCCCGGGGGTCAGATTTTAATGAGCAGTTCTTC.

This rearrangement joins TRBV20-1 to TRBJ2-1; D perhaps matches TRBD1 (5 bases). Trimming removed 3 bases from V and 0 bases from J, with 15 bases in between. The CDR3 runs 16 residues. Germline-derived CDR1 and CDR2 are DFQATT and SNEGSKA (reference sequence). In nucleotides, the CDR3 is TGCAGTGCTAGTAACCCAGGGCTAAGCTCCTACAATGAGCAGTTCTTC. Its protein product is CSASNPGLSSYNEQFF.

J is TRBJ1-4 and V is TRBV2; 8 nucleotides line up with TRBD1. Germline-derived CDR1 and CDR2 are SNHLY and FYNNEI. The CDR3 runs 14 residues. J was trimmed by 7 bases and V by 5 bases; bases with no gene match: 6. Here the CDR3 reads CASSRLDRGEKLFF. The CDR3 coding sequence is TGTGCCAGCAGTCGTTTAGACAGGGGTGAAAAACTGTTTTTT.

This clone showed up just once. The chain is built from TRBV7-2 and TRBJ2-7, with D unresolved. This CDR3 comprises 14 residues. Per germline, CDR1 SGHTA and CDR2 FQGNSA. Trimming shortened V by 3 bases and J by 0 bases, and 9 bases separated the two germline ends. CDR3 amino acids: CASSFLSSSYEQYF. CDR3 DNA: TGTGCCAGCAGCTTTCTTAGTAGCTCCTACGAGCAGTACTTC.

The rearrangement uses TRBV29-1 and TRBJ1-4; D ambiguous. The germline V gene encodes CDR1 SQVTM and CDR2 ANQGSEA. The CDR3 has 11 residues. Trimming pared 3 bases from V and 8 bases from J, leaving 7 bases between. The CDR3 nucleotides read TGCAGCGTTGATAAGGGAGAAAAACTGTTTTTT. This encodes CSVDKGEKLFF.

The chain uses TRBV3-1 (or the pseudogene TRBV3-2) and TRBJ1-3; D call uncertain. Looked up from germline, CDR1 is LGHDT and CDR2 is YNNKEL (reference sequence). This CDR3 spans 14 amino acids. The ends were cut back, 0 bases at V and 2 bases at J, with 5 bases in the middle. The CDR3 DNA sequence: TGTGCCAGCAGCCAAGAGGGTACTGGAAACACCATATATTTT. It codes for CASSQEGTGNTIYF.

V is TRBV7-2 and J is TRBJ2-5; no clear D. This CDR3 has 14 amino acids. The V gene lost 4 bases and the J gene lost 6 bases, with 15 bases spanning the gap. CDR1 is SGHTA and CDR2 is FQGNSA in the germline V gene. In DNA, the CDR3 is TGTGCCAGCAGCTCCCCGACAAATTTGAAGACCCAGTACTTC. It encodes CASSSPTNLKTQYF.

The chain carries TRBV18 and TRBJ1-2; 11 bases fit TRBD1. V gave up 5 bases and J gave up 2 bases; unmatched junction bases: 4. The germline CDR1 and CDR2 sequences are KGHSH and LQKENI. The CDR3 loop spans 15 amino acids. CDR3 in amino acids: CASSEGQGENYGYTF. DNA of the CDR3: TGTGCCAGCTCAGAGGGACAGGGGGAAAACTATGGCTACACCTTC.

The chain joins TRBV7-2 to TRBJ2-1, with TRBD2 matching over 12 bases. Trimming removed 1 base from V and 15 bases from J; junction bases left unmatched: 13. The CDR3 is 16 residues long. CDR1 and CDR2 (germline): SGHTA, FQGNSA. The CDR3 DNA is TGTGCCAGCAGCTTAGAGAGTACTAGCGGGAGGCAGGATCGGTTCTTC. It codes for CASSLESTSGRQDRFF.

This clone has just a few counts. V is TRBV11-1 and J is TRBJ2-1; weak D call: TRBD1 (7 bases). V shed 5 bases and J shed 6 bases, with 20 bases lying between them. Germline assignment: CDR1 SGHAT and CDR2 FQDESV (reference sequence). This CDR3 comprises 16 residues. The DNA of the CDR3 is TGTGCCAGCAGCCTGGAGGGTCAGGGGGACGGCAATGAGCAGTTCTTC. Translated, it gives CASSLEGQGDGNEQFF. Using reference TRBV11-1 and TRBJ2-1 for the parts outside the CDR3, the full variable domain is EAEVAQSPRYKITEKSQAVAFWCDPISGHATLYWYRQILGQGPELLVQFQDESVVDDSQLPKDRFSAERLKGVDSTLKIQPAELGDSAMYLCASSLEGQGDGNEQFFGPGTRLTVL.

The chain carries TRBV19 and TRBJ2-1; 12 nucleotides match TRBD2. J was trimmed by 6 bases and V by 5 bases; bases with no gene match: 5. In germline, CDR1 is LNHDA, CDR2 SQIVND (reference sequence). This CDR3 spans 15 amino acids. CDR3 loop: CASSLGLAGTNEQFF. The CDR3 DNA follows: TGTGCCAGTAGTCTCGGACTAGCGGGGACCAATGAGCAGTTCTTC.

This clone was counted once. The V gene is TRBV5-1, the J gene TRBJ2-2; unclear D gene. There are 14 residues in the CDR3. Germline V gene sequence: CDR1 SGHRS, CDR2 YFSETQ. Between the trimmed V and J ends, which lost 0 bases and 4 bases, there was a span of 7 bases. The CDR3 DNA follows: TGCGCCAGCAGCTTGGGCGGTTCCACCGGGGAGCTGTTTTTT. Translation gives CASSLGGSTGELFF.

The CDR3 spells CASSLSRASVYNEQFF. The DNA for the CDR3 is TGTGCCAGCAGCTTATCGAGGGCTAGCGTGTACAATGAGCAGTTCTTC. The V call is TRBV7-2, the J call TRBJ2-1, with a weak D call TRBD2 (6 bases). Germline values: CDR1 SGHTA, CDR2 FQGNSA. The CDR3 runs to 16 residues. The V gene lost 2 bases and the J gene lost 4 bases, with 15 bases spanning the gap.

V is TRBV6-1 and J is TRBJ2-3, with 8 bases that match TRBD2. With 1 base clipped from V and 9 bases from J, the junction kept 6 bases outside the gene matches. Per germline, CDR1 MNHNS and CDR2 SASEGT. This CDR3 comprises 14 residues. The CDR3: CASSEVTSGRTQYF. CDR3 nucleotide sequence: TGTGCCAGCAGTGAAGTTACGAGCGGGAGAACGCAGTATTTT.

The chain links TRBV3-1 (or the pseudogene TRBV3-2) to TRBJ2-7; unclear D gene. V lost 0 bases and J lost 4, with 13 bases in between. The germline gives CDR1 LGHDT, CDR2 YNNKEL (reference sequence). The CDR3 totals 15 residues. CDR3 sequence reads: CASSQDLGQPYEQYF. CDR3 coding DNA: TGTGCCAGCAGCCAAGATCTCGGTCAGCCATACGAGCAGTACTTC.

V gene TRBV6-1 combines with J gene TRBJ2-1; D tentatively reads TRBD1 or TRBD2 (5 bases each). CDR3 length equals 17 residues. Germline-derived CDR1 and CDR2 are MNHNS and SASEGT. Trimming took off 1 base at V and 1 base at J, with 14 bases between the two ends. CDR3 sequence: CASSEDRDGRSYNEQFF. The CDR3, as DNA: TGTGCCAGCAGTGAAGATCGGGACGGAAGGTCCTACAATGAGCAGTTCTTC.

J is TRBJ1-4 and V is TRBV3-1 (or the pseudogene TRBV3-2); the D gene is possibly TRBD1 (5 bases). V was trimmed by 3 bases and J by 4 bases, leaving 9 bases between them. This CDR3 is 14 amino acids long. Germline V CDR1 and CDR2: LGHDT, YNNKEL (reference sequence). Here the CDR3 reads CASSQGRYNEKLFF. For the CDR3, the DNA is TGTGCCAGCAGCCAGGGACGTTATAATGAAAAACTGTTTTTT.

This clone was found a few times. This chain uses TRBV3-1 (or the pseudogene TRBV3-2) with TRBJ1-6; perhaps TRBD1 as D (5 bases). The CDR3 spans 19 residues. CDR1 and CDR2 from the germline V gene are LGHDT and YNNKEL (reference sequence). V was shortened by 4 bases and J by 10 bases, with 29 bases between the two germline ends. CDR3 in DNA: TGTGCCAGCAGCCGCATTGCTAGGTCACAGGAGGAGACCGGATCACCCCTCCACTTT. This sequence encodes CASSRIARSQEETGSPLHF.

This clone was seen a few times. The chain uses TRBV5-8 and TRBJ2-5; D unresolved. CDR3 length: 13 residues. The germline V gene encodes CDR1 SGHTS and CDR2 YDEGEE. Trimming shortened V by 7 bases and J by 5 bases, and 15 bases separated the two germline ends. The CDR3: CASWSFLRETQYF. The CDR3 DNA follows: TGTGCCAGCTGGTCCTTCCTCAGGGAGACCCAGTACTTC.

This chain's CDR3 is CASSVASGYNEQFF. CDR3 DNA: TGTGCCAGCAGCGTAGCTAGCGGCTACAATGAGCAGTTCTTC. The rearrangement links TRBV9 to TRBJ2-1, with TRBD2 identical over 7 bases. The CDR3 sequence is 14 residues long. Germline V gene data show CDR1 as SGDLS and CDR2 as YYNGEE. The trim removed 0 bases at V and 3 bases at J, leaving 0 bases unmatched.

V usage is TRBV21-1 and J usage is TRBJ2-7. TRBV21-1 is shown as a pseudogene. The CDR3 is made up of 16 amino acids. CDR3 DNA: TGTGCCAGCAGCAAAGATGGGGCGGGCTACTCCTACGAGCAGTACTTC. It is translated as CASSKDGAGYSYEQYF.

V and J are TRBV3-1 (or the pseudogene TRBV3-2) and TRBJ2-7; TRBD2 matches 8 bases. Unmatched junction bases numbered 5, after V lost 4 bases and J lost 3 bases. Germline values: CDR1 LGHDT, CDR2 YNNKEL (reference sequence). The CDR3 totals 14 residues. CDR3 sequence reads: CASSRSGNGYEQYF. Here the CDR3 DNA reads TGTGCCAGCAGCCGTAGCGGGAACGGCTACGAGCAGTACTTC.

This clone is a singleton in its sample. In DNA form, the CDR3 reads TGTGCCAGTAGTTTAAACAGGAATAACTATGGCTACACCTTC. It is translated as CASSLNRNNYGYTF. The rearrangement uses TRBV19 and TRBJ1-2; D possibly corresponds to TRBD1 (5 bases). The CDR3 totals 14 residues. Germline V CDR1 and CDR2: LNHDA, SQIVND (reference sequence). Trimming shortened V by 5 bases and J by 1 base, and 11 bases separated the two germline ends.